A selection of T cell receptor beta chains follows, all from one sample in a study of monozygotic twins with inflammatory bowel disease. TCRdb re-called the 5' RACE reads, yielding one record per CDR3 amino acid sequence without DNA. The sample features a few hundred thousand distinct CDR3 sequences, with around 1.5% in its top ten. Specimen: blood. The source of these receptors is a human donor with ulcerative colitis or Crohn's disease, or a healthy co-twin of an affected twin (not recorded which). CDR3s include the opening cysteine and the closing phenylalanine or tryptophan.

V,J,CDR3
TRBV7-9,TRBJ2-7,CASSSQGAAGQGQYF
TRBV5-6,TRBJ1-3,CASGDSGIDTIYF
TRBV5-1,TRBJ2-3,CASSPLPGLYLPGGTDTQYF
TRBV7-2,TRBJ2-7,CASSPFVGAPSYEQYF
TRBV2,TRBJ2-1,CASARQSNEQFF
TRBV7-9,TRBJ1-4,CASSLVPQGGEKLFF
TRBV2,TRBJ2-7,CASSPTGRIYEQYF
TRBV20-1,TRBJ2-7,CSAGRGVGIYEQYF
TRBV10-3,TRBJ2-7,CATQSPIGVYTYEQYF
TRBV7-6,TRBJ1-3,CASSLSTGRSGNTIYF
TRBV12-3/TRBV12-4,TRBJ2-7,CASSSRTGQWGITEQYF
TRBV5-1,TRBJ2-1,CASSFLAGGINEQFF
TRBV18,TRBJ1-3,CASSPLQGSGNTIYF
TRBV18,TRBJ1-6,CASSSITGDSPLHF
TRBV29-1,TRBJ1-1,CSVEDSMNTEAFF
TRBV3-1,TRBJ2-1,CASSYGTGVNEQFF
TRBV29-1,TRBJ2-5,CSVSLPGQTQYF
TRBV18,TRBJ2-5,CASGLALGETQYF
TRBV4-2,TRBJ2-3,CASSQDKRGGPDTQYF
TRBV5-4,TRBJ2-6,CASSSTSSGANVLTF
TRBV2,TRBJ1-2,CASSYSRSDGYTF
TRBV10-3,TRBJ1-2,CAIRGTGGPNYGYTF
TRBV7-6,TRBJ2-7,CASASGGEITYEQYF
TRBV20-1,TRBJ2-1,CSARDRGTSFNNEQFF
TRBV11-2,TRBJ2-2,CASSFGGPGGRSGELFF
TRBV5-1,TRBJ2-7,CASSLEQGSYEQYF
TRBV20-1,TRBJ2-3,CSAISPGTRADTQYF
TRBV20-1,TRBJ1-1,CSARKTDSWTEAFF
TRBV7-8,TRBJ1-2,CASSSRDRANYGYTF
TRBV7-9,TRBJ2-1,CASSFSGRGGTEQFF
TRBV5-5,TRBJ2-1,CASSFDRLMGNQFF
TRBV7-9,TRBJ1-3,CASTSSGTGVGNTIYF
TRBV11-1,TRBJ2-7,CASSLMGGRQLSYEQYF
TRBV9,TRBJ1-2,CASSVPLYGYTF
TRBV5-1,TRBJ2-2,CASVGQNTGELFF
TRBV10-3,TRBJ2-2,CAIGLAGDTGELFF
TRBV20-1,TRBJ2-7,CSASGQGFYEQYF
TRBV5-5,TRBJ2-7,CASSLVARANSYEQYF
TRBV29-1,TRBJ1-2,CSVRTAWTGEGGYTF
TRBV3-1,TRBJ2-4,CASSQQEADKNIQYF
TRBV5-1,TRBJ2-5,CASRVGQNKETQYF
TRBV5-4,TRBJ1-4,CASSSGRATNEKLFF
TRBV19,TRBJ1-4,CASSMGQRNEKLFF
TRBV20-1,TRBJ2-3,CSPSLAGSTDTQYF
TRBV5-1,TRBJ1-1,CASSLEEGLNTEAFF
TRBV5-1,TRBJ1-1,CASSIPETDNAAFF
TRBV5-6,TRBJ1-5,CASSRPGRPQHF
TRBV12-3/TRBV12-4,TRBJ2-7,CASSLRAGQSYEQYF
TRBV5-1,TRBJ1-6,CASSLSPTGGADSPLHF
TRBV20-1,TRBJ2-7,CSARERGGTGVLRSYEQYF